A selection of T cell receptor beta chains follows, all from one sample in a study of STAT5B mutations in CD4+ large granular lymphocyte leukemia. TCRdb keeps only in-frame clones here, not all; method: immunoSEQ multiplex PCR. The sample includes tens of thousands of clones, 79% of them seen just once. The specimen was CD4+ T cells from blood buffy coats. The receptors stem from a human donor in good health. CDR3s include the opening cysteine and the closing phenylalanine or tryptophan. A D gene is named only where the DNA matches it firmly. Size values are once, few and many counts, or a class for expanded clones, and some rows have none.

clone_size: .; v_call: TRBV5-1; j_call: TRBJ2-7; d_call: TRBD2; cdr3_aa: CASSLASAGVGYEQYF; cdr3_nt: TGCGCCAGCAGCTTGGCATCGGCGGGAGTTGGATACGAGCAGTACTTC
clone_size: .; v_call: TRBV13; j_call: TRBJ2-1; d_call: TRBD2; cdr3_aa: CASRRLGTSGREGQFF; cdr3_nt: TGTGCCAGCAGGCGACTCGGGACTAGCGGGAGGGAGGGGCAGTTCTTC
clone_size: once; v_call: TRBV29-1; j_call: TRBJ2-3; d_call: TRBD2; cdr3_aa: CSVRREGSTQYF; cdr3_nt: TGCAGCGTTCGAAGGGAGGGAAGTACGCAGTATTTT
clone_size: .; v_call: TRBV28; j_call: TRBJ2-7; d_call: .; cdr3_aa: CASSLAGANYEQYF; cdr3_nt: TGTGCCAGCAGTTTAGCCGGGGCAAACTACGAGCAGTACTTC
clone_size: .; v_call: TRBV5-1; j_call: TRBJ2-1; d_call: TRBD2; cdr3_aa: CASSTTSGNYNEQFF; cdr3_nt: TGCGCCAGCAGCACTACTAGCGGTAATTACAATGAGCAGTTCTTC
clone_size: .; v_call: TRBV5-5; j_call: TRBJ2-5; d_call: TRBD2; cdr3_aa: CASSFGTSGSWYF; cdr3_nt: TGTGCCAGCAGCTTCGGGACTAGCGGGAGCTGGTACTTC
clone_size: .; v_call: TRBV27; j_call: TRBJ2-2; d_call: .; cdr3_aa: CASSPSEGELFF; cdr3_nt: TGTGCCAGCAGTCCCTCGGAGGGGGAGCTGTTTTTT
clone_size: few; v_call: TRBV19; j_call: TRBJ2-2; d_call: .; cdr3_aa: CASSTQNTGELFF; cdr3_nt: TGTGCCAGTAGTACTCAGAACACCGGGGAGCTGTTTTTT
clone_size: .; v_call: TRBV6-1; j_call: TRBJ2-6; d_call: .; cdr3_aa: CASSEPPWGSGANVLTF; cdr3_nt: TGTGCCAGCAGTGAGCCCCCCTGGGGCTCTGGGGCCAACGTCCTGACTTTC
clone_size: .; v_call: TRBV11-2; j_call: TRBJ2-7; d_call: .; cdr3_aa: CASSSFLGTTYEQYF; cdr3_nt: TGTGCCAGCAGTTCCTTTCTAGGGACAACCTACGAGCAGTACTTC
clone_size: .; v_call: TRBV20-1; j_call: TRBJ2-1; d_call: .; cdr3_aa: CSATGYNEQFF; cdr3_nt: TGCAGTGCTACAGGGTACAATGAGCAGTTCTTC
clone_size: .; v_call: TRBV30; j_call: TRBJ2-5; d_call: TRBD1; cdr3_aa: CAWSAGQGAGETQYF; cdr3_nt: TGTGCCTGGAGTGCGGGACAGGGGGCGGGGGAGACCCAGTACTTC
clone_size: few; v_call: TRBV30; j_call: TRBJ2-2; d_call: TRBD1; cdr3_aa: CAFRDRGLGELFF; cdr3_nt: TGTGCCTTCCGGGACAGGGGGCTCGGGGAGCTGTTTTTT
clone_size: .; v_call: TRBV6-5; j_call: TRBJ2-3; d_call: TRBD1; cdr3_aa: CASSRDRGHDTQYF; cdr3_nt: TGTGCCAGCAGCCGTGACAGGGGGCACGATACGCAGTATTTT
clone_size: .; v_call: TRBV11-3; j_call: TRBJ2-7; d_call: TRBD2; cdr3_aa: CASSLSSGSLYEQYF; cdr3_nt: TGTGCCAGCAGCTTGTCGAGCGGGAGTCTCTACGAGCAGTACTTC
clone_size: .; v_call: TRBV6-5; j_call: TRBJ1-1; d_call: .; cdr3_aa: CASSASGGNTEAFF; cdr3_nt: TGTGCCAGCAGCGCCTCGGGTGGGAACACTGAAGCTTTCTTT
clone_size: .; v_call: TRBV28; j_call: TRBJ2-3; d_call: TRBD2; cdr3_aa: CASSLGLQQYF; cdr3_nt: TGTGCCAGCAGTTTGGGACTACAACAGTATTTT
clone_size: .; v_call: TRBV6-1; j_call: TRBJ2-2; d_call: .; cdr3_aa: CASNSLVRTGELFF; cdr3_nt: TGTGCCAGCAATTCACTAGTTAGAACCGGGGAGCTGTTTTTT
clone_size: .; v_call: TRBV7-6; j_call: TRBJ1-4; d_call: .; cdr3_aa: CASSFGGGRIGEKLFF; cdr3_nt: TGTGCCAGCAGCTTTGGTGGGGGGCGGATAGGAGAAAAACTGTTTTTT
clone_size: once; v_call: TRBV10-3; j_call: TRBJ1-2; d_call: .; cdr3_aa: CATDSTWGGYTF; cdr3_nt: TGTGCCACTGACAGTACGTGGGGTGGCTACACCTTC
clone_size: .; v_call: TRBV5-4; j_call: TRBJ1-5; d_call: TRBD1; cdr3_aa: CARKGSRDRVTQPQHF; cdr3_nt: TGTGCCCGCAAAGGCTCTAGGGACAGGGTAACTCAGCCCCAGCATTTT
clone_size: .; v_call: TRBV5-1; j_call: TRBJ2-7; d_call: .; cdr3_aa: CATQNKGHPYEQYF; cdr3_nt: TGCGCCACACAAAATAAAGGACACCCCTACGAGCAGTACTTC
clone_size: .; v_call: TRBV2; j_call: TRBJ2-7; d_call: .; cdr3_aa: CASNEGYEQYF; cdr3_nt: TGTGCCAGCAACGAGGGCTACGAGCAGTACTTC
clone_size: .; v_call: TRBV6-5; j_call: TRBJ1-5; d_call: .; cdr3_aa: CASSTGHHSNQPQHF; cdr3_nt: TGTGCCAGCAGTACCGGACATCATAGCAATCAGCCCCAGCATTTT
clone_size: .; v_call: TRBV30; j_call: TRBJ2-3; d_call: TRBD2; cdr3_aa: CAWRRLADITDTQYF; cdr3_nt: TGTGCCTGGAGGAGACTAGCGGATATCACAGATACGCAGTATTTT